These T cell receptor beta chains were read from a single sample in a study of cytomegalovirus exposure and HLA in healthy donors. Sequenced by immunoSEQ multiplex PCR; TCRdb stores in-frame clones only, minus some. This sample carries approximately 120,000 clones, about 90% of them seen once, and the ten largest clones take more than 2%. Sample: PBMCs. These receptors were obtained from a woman younger than 30 in good health and CMV-seronegative. Each CDR3 is given with its conserved first and last residue.

v_call,cdr3_aa
TRBV11-1,CASSPATGIGYTF
TRBV27,CASGRQGNTEAFF
TRBV6-6,CASSGGDRGSEQYF
TRBV9,CASSVGGETQYF
TRBV7-3,CASSLSSGPGEQFF
TRBV15,CATSKAGMDQETQYF
TRBV20-1,CSATVYNEQFF
TRBV7-2,CASRWTGVLQETQYF
TRBV18,CASSPQGGTDTQYF
TRBV4-1,CASSQGPGQGSAVAQPQHF
TRBV4-3,CASSQPGRDTLSYEQYF
TRBV12-5,CASGLVPGRKGTGELFF
TRBV7-9,CASSLEAATGELFF
TRBV19,CASLDGGRGTEAFF
TRBV27,CASSLAGGAGELFF
TRBV11-3,CASSFGPSGQAQFF
TRBV2,CAIGTEAYEQYF
TRBV5-5,CASSPVGSRTDTQYF
TRBV18,CASSPGIVGGDEQFF
TRBV7-2,CASSLVPPSTGYGYGYTF
TRBV14,CASSQWGGYEQYF
TRBV2,CASSVTGTGLPEQYF
TRBV5-6,CASSLRDRNSPLHF
TRBV19,CASSNGGYEQYF
TRBV19,CASSISTAEFHF
TRBV5-1,CASRGTGATNEKLFF
TRBV6-5,CASSYGSGDTDTQYF
TRBV27,CASSSLLSGRYNEQFF
TRBV7-2,CASRGVGSTEAFF
TRBV5-4,CASRKMELTAYEQYF
TRBV9,CASSVVGVEGTQYF
TRBV6-5,CASSYSGLSNSPLHF
TRBV7-2,CASSPLRRNYGYTF
TRBV28,CASRRQGGRVEKLFF
TRBV6-1,CASSASGNQETQYF
TRBV5-4,CASSGAPGQGDNEQFF
TRBV21-1,CASSVFGGTGTHEQFF
TRBV7-8,CASSLEWEGYTF
TRBV7-2,CASSLVAGGLISGANVLTF
TRBV14,CASSPGTVPYNEQFF
TRBV29-1,CSVVATNEKLFF
TRBV28,CASVQGYRTDTQYF
TRBV18,CASSHRDRPYEQYF
TRBV11-1,CASRKTSGAYEQYF
TRBV9,CASSARSGEGYNEQFF
TRBV7-2,CASSPELPRFGHTQYF
TRBV4-3,CASSQESLAGRTDTQYF
TRBV4-2,CASSPGLAVSYNEQFF
TRBV27,CASSSGTGVSEAFF
TRBV2,CASSGGLSEQFF
TRBV19,CASSMPAGGQETQYF
TRBV4-1,CASSQEGAGLQETQYF
TRBV7-9,CASSQGTGSQPQHF
TRBV11-2,CASSLGDSSGANVLTF
TRBV2,CASSVRDRGPTTDTEAFF